The subject of this entry is one T cell receptor beta chain. Original data processing: Amplifying reference gene primers gave estimates of nucleated cell counts. The repertoire was sequenced with immunoSEQ multiplex PCR; TCRdb's copy has only in-frame clones and lacks some. That table is the source of V, J and clone size, and D and trimming were worked out from the DNA. The top ten clones hold under 6.5% of a sample with approximately 240,000 clones, 87% of them seen once. These data come from a study of blood T cell repertoires in COVID-19. Study overall: Both acute and convalescent COVID-19 samples were obtained from the United States, Italy and Spain.

Trimming took 7 bases from V and 0 from J, leaving 16 bases between them. The length of the CDR3 is 15 residues. Enrollees, roughly 18 to 90 years old, lived in approximately 25 US areas. Participants were placed into cohorts based on the clinical history they reported. V usage is TRBV23-1 and J usage is TRBJ2-7; D call uncertain. TRBV23-1 is reported as an ORF; its role is uncertain. The source is a woman in her 30s with acute COVID-19. Sequenced sample: PBMCs or T cells enriched from blood (not recorded which). The CDR3 DNA sequence: TGCGCCAGCACCTGGGCACATCCCAGCTCCTACGAGCAGTACTTC. Its protein product is CASTWAHPSSYEQYF.